Listed below are T cell receptor beta chains from one sample, sequenced in a study of shared clonotypes between healthy human individuals. Profiled with immunoSEQ multiplex PCR; TCRdb holds only in-frame clones, not every one. Of some 450,000 clones listed, approximately 80% are singletons. Sequencing was carried out using PBMCs. These TCRs come from a woman aged 35 to 49 in good health. Some clones in this sample may be carry-over from other donors' samples. The conserved cysteine and the conserved F or W are not part of the CDR3 here.

TRBV11-2 | ASSLFSGNTIY
TRBV19 | ASTRGRAGGSSYNEQF
TRBV30 | AWSPRAGTTSTQY
TRBV5-4 | ASSGRGEREKLF
TRBV15 | ATEDPTEGRTQY
TRBV6-6 | ASSYSGTGSGYT
TRBV6-5 | ASSATISQETQY
TRBV6-6 | ASTVLFSGSSYEQY
TRBV7-2 | ASSLGLLPSDTQY
TRBV5-6 | ASSLVIEETQY